Below are 10 T cell receptor beta chains sequenced from a single sample in a study of T cells in Graves' hyperthyroidism and ophthalmopathy. Amplified regions were TCR beta CDR3 sequences from RNA transcripts. HTBI primers drove first-round RT-PCR of the TCR CDR3. TCRdb fed the multiplex PCR reads into MiXCR, producing one record per CDR3 protein. The table records a few hundred thousand distinct CDR3 sequences, about 45% of them present only once. Sequencing input: peripheral blood or thyroid tissue (not recorded which). The receptors originated from a young woman with Graves' hyperthyroidism.

The V call is TRBV11-1, the J call TRBJ1-4, with TRBD1 matching over 10 bases. This CDR3 spans 16 amino acids. The junction had 12 bases not matched to a gene; V was cut back by 5 bases and J by 9 bases. Germline-derived CDR1 and CDR2 are SGHAT and FQDESV (reference sequence). CDR3 loop: CASSQGSGQGDQKLFF. As DNA, the CDR3 is TGTGCCAGCAGCCAAGGTTCAGGACAGGGGGACCAAAAACTGTTTTTT.

This clonotype was observed at least ten times. The CDR3 spells CSAIIRVKETQYF. The CDR3 DNA reads as TGCAGTGCTATCATAAGGGTGAAAGAGACCCAGTACTTC. The V call is TRBV20-1, the J call TRBJ2-5; D is undetermined. The CDR3 consists of 13 residues. Germline CDR1 and CDR2: DFQATT and SNEGSKA (reference sequence). Trimming removed 4 bases at V and 3 bases at J, with 12 bases between.

The chain uses TRBV20-1 and TRBJ1-4; perhaps TRBD1 as D (5 bases). The CDR3 is 16 residues long. The V gene lost 4 bases and the J gene lost 0 bases, with 15 bases spanning the gap. The germline CDR1 and CDR2 sequences are DFQATT and SNEGSKA (reference sequence). CDR3 loop: CSAKGPRDATNEKLFF. The CDR3 DNA is TGCAGTGCTAAGGGACCCAGGGATGCAACTAATGAAAAACTGTTTTTT.

The chain recombines TRBV7-9 with TRBJ2-6, with 9 bases identical to TRBD1. The trim removed 5 bases at V and 2 bases at J, leaving 7 bases unmatched. CDR1 SEHNR and CDR2 FQNEAQ come from the germline V gene (reference sequence). This CDR3 contains 17 residues. DNA for the CDR3: TGTGCCAGCAGCCCAGGGACAGGGTGGCCTGGGGCCAACGTCCTGACTTTC. Translated, it gives CASSPGTGWPGANVLTF.

This rearrangement joins TRBV19 to TRBJ1-1, with 7 bases aligning to TRBD1. Germline CDR1 and CDR2: LNHDA and SQIVND (reference sequence). The CDR3 has 15 amino acids. Trimming removed 7 bases from V and 7 bases from J; junction bases left unmatched: 15. CDR3 DNA sequence: TGTGCCAGTAAGGAGGGGAAGGGGGCGCGGATTGAAGCTTTCTTT. It encodes CASKEGKGARIEAFF.

The V call is TRBV7-3, the J call TRBJ2-7, with D tentatively TRBD2 (6 bases). V was trimmed by 5 bases and J by 7 bases, leaving 18 bases between them. The V gene's germline CDR1 is SGHTA and CDR2 FQGTGA. The CDR3 has 14 amino acids. In DNA form, the CDR3 reads TGTGCCAGCAGCCCAAGACCCGGGACTCATGAGCAGTACTTC. Amino acids: CASSPRPGTHEQYF.

The J gene is TRBJ2-7, the V gene TRBV13; D is ambiguous. Trimming shortened V by 3 bases and J by 6 bases, and 9 bases separated the two germline ends. The CDR3 runs to 12 residues. Germline CDR1 and CDR2: PRHDT and FYEKMQ (reference sequence). The CDR3 region is CASSFNQFEQYF. Here the CDR3 DNA reads TGTGCCAGCAGCTTTAATCAGTTCGAGCAGTACTTC.

This clonotype was counted many times. V usage is TRBV24-1 and J usage is TRBJ1-1; no clear D gene. Trimming left V 6 bases short and J 3 bases short, with 7 bases between. In germline, CDR1 is KGHDR, CDR2 SFDVKD. The CDR3 loop spans 12 amino acids. The CDR3 reads CATSFGDTEAFF. The CDR3 DNA sequence: TGTGCCACCAGTTTCGGGGACACTGAAGCTTTCTTT.

This clonotype was seen at least ten times. This rearrangement joins TRBV19 to TRBJ1-2; D may be TRBD1 (6 bases). The CDR3 has 12 residues. V dropped 5 bases and J dropped 8 bases, with 12 bases sitting between them. Germline V gene sequence: CDR1 LNHDA, CDR2 SQIVND (reference sequence). The CDR3 reads CASSDRPRGYTF. CDR3 in DNA: TGTGCCAGTAGTGACAGGCCACGAGGCTACACCTTC.

The chain uses TRBV6-5 and TRBJ2-7; 9 positions agree with TRBD1. The CDR3 has 15 residues. V lost 6 bases to trimming and J lost 2 bases; unmatched junction nucleotides: 8. Germline CDR1 and CDR2: MNHEY and SVGAGI. The CDR3 protein is CASSRRTGETYEQYF. CDR3 DNA sequence: TGTGCCAGCAGCCGGAGGACAGGGGAGACCTACGAGCAGTACTTC.